This TCR beta chain was found in a study of tumor-infiltrating lymphocytes in localized non-small cell lung cancer. Whole-study results and caveats: Tumors had more T cell infiltration than uninvolved lung, per TCRbeta sequencing and CD3 counts. IM1 and IM2 tumors showed no difference in T-cell fraction.

Profiled with immunoSEQ multiplex PCR; TCRdb holds only in-frame clones, not every one. The data hold 13,000 or so clones, with roughly 78% observed a single time. Concerning this clone itself: Its antigen is unknown.

Material for sequencing was lung tumor tissue. The clonotype was recovered from a human donor with non-small cell lung cancer.

The CDR3 here is CASSLGRGFEAFF. For the CDR3, the DNA is TGTGCCAGCAGCTTAGGCAGGGGATTTGAAGCTTTCTTT. The chain couples TRBV13 to TRBJ1-1, with D tentatively TRBD1 (6 bases). V was shortened by 0 bases and J by 7 bases, with 9 bases between the two germline ends. Germline V gives CDR1 PRHDT, CDR2 FYEKMQ (reference sequence). This CDR3 has 13 amino acids.